A selection of T cell receptor beta chains follows, all from one sample in a study of cytomegalovirus exposure and HLA in healthy donors. Profiling relied on immunoSEQ multiplex PCR, and the TCRdb table lists in-frame clones only, not all of them. The sample consists of some 220,000 clones, 75% to 90% of them appearing once. The sample comprised PBMCs. The receptors were sampled from a woman between 18 and 29 years old in good health and CMV-seronegative. The CDR3 runs from the conserved cysteine through the conserved F or W. D genes are given only for firm matches. Some rows have no size entry. The others give once, few or many, or a class for an expanded clone.

CDR3,DNA,length,size,J,V,D
CASSLSGTNEKLFF,TGTGCCAGCAGTTTATCGGGAACTAATGAAAAACTGTTTTTT,14,NA,TRBJ1-4,TRBV6-6,NA
CSAVGQFNEKLFF,TGCAGCGCGGTGGGACAGTTCAATGAAAAACTGTTTTTT,13,NA,TRBJ1-4,TRBV29-1,TRBD1
CASSLSPAADQPQHF,TGTGCCAGCAGTTTATCTCCGGCGGCCGATCAGCCCCAGCATTTT,15,once,TRBJ1-5,TRBV27,NA
CASTQGTTSGNTIYF,TGTGCCAGCACCCAGGGGACCACCTCTGGAAACACCATATATTTT,15,NA,TRBJ1-3,TRBV5-4,NA
CASSPLDQDGYTF,TGTGCCAGCTCACCACTGGATCAGGATGGCTACACCTTC,13,NA,TRBJ1-2,TRBV18,NA
CASTSGGRSTEAFF,TGTGCCAGCACCTCAGGGGGAAGGAGCACTGAAGCTTTCTTT,14,NA,TRBJ1-1,TRBV6-1,TRBD1
CASSRDAPYGYTF,TGTGCCAGCTCCCGGGATGCCCCCTATGGCTACACCTTC,13,NA,TRBJ1-2,TRBV7-2,NA
CASSQSNNRVDEQFF,TGTGCCAGCAGCCAATCGAACAACAGGGTCGATGAGCAGTTCTTC,15,NA,TRBJ2-1,TRBV14,NA
CASSQDGDTIYGYTF,TGCGCCAGCAGCCAAGACGGGGACACCATTTATGGCTACACCTTC,15,few,TRBJ1-2,TRBV4-3,NA
CASSLTQTGGRNEQFF,TGTGCCAGCAGCTTAACTCAAACAGGGGGCAGGAATGAGCAGTTCTTC,16,NA,TRBJ2-1,TRBV7-9,TRBD1
CASSRLAGLYNEQFF,TGTGCCAGCAGCCGTCTAGCCGGTCTTTACAATGAGCAGTTCTTC,15,NA,TRBJ2-1,TRBV7-3,NA
CASGPRQGNTEAFF,TGTGCCAGCGGTCCAAGACAGGGGAACACTGAAGCTTTCTTT,14,NA,TRBJ1-1,TRBV7-2,TRBD1
CASTPPVQETQYF,TGTGCCAGCACCCCCCCAGTTCAAGAGACCCAGTACTTC,13,NA,TRBJ2-5,TRBV7-9,NA
CASSSLGVEQYF,TGTGCCAGCAGCTCCCTCGGGGTCGAGCAGTACTTC,12,few,TRBJ2-7,TRBV13,NA
CASKPGVENTEAFF,TGTGCCAGCAAGCCGGGGGTTGAGAACACTGAAGCTTTCTTT,14,NA,TRBJ1-1,TRBV2,NA
CASSWSDREAFF,TGTGCCAGCAGCTGGAGCGACAGAGAAGCTTTCTTT,12,NA,TRBJ1-1,TRBV11-2,NA
CASSQGTANQPQHF,TGTGCCAGCAGCCAAGGGACAGCCAATCAGCCCCAGCATTTT,14,NA,TRBJ1-5,TRBV11-2,TRBD1
CASTKVEGRGYTF,TGTGCCAGCACCAAAGTGGAGGGAAGGGGCTACACCTTC,13,NA,TRBJ1-2,TRBV7-2,NA
CAISPGQGKGEQYF,TGTGCCATCAGTCCGGGACAGGGAAAGGGCGAGCAGTACTTC,14,NA,TRBJ2-7,TRBV10-3,TRBD1
CASRGVATYEQYF,TGTGCCAGCCGCGGTGTGGCGACCTACGAGCAGTACTTC,13,NA,TRBJ2-7,TRBV5-8,NA
CASSSLPGGGDNSPLHF,TGCGCCAGCAGCTCCCTACCCGGAGGAGGGGATAATTCACCCCTCCACTTT,17,NA,TRBJ1-6,TRBV5-1,NA
CASSLDRVYTDTQYF,TGTGCCAGCAGCTTGGACAGGGTCTACACAGATACGCAGTATTTT,15,NA,TRBJ2-3,TRBV5-4,NA
CASSVSTNSPLHF,TGTGCCAGCAGCGTGTCCACAAATTCACCCCTCCACTTT,13,NA,TRBJ1-6,TRBV9,NA
CASSLDTSNQPQHF,TGTGCCAGCAGCTTGGACACGAGCAATCAGCCCCAGCATTTT,14,NA,TRBJ1-5,TRBV6-6,NA